Listed here are 19 T cell receptor beta chains from one sample, sequenced in a study of Ad26.COV2.S vaccination and SARS-CoV-2 variants. Method: immunoSEQ multiplex PCR; TCRdb's copy keeps in-frame clones and lacks some. The sample lists fewer than 900,000 clones; roughly 90% were seen once. Treatment of the sample: 15 to 20 received Ad26.COV2.S at low or high dose, single or two shots; several received placebo; per-sample allocation not given. Repertoires come from day 63 after the first vaccine or placebo injection. This specimen consisted of peripheral blood, obtained in a trial of Ad26.COV2.S vaccine versus placebo. The receptors stem from a person between 18 and 59 years old who received the Ad26.COV2.S COVID-19 vaccine or a placebo.

A single count supports this clone. The chain combines TRBV11-2 with TRBJ2-7; perhaps D is TRBD1 or TRBD2 (5 bases each). V shed 0 bases and J shed 2 bases, with 14 bases lying between them. The CDR3 has 16 amino acids. Germline CDR1 SGHAT, CDR2 FQNNGV. Here the CDR3 reads CASSLEARRGAYEQYF. CDR3 sequence (DNA): TGTGCCAGCAGCTTAGAAGCTAGAAGAGGGGCCTACGAGCAGTACTTC. Based on the CDR3 plus reference TRBV11-2 and TRBJ2-7, the full variable domain is EAGVAQSPRYKIIEKRQSVAFWCNPISGHATLYWYQQILGQGPKLLIQFQNNGVVDDSQLPKDRFSAERLKGVDSTLKIQPAKLEDSAVYLCASSLEARRGAYEQYFGPGTRLTVT.

This clone came up once. V is TRBV6-6 and J is TRBJ2-7; D not resolved. Germline loops: CDR1 MNHNY, CDR2 SVGAGI (reference sequence). V was pared by 4 bases and J by 9 bases, with 10 bases between. The CDR3 contains 11 residues. The chain's CDR3 is CASSSQDWQYF. In DNA form, the CDR3 reads TGTGCCAGCAGTTCCCAAGACTGGCAGTACTTC.

Written as DNA, the CDR3 is TGTGCCAGCAGTTTGGACAGTCTTTTTGGCGGCTACACCTTC. This translates into CASSLDSLFGGYTF. This rearrangement joins TRBV6-2 or TRBV6-3 to TRBJ1-2; TRBD1 might be the D (6 bases). Trimming took 4 bases from V and 8 from J, leaving 17 bases between them. Germline V gene lookup returns CDR1 MNHEY and CDR2 SVGEGT. CDR3 length equals 14 residues.

For this clone: This sample also contains other DNA sequences that code for the same CDR3. The CDR3 loop is CASSFRGDNSPLHF. The CDR3 DNA reads as TGTGCCAGCAGCTTTCGGGGGGATAATTCACCCCTCCACTTT. The genes are TRBV7-9 and TRBJ1-6; weak D call: TRBD1 (5 bases). Deletions cut 3 bases from V and 5 bases from J, with 8 bases between. The germline V gene encodes CDR1 SEHNR and CDR2 FQNEAQ (reference sequence). This CDR3 has 14 residues.

The chain joins TRBV15 to TRBJ2-2; D is possibly TRBD1 (6 bases). Germline V gives CDR1 LNHNV, CDR2 YYDKDF (reference sequence). Trimming stripped 2 bases from V and 1 base from J, with 14 bases between. There are 17 residues in the CDR3. CDR3 coding DNA: TGTGCCACCAGCAGACTTAACAGGGTGGTGAACACCGGGGAGCTGTTTTTT. Translation gives CATSRLNRVVNTGELFF.

The chain employs TRBV12-5 and TRBJ1-1; possible D gene TRBD1, 5 bases. V lost 7 bases and J 8 bases, leaving 23 bases between the germline ends. Germline CDR1 is LGHNT and CDR2 is FRNRAP. The CDR3 runs 15 residues. The CDR3: CASASPRDWDREAFF. The DNA of the CDR3 is TGTGCTAGTGCCTCCCCACGAGACTGGGACCGGGAAGCTTTCTTT.

On this clone itself: Within the sample, other DNA sequences also encode this same CDR3. CDR3 sequence (DNA): TGTGCCAGCAGCCAAGCTCCGGGACAGGGGACCTACGAGCAGTACTTC. It yields the protein CASSQAPGQGTYEQYF. The chain employs TRBV4-2 and TRBJ2-7; TRBD1 agrees at 10 bases. With V trimmed by 1 base and J by 2 bases, 5 bases remained unmatched. CDR3 length: 16 amino acids. Germline V lookup: CDR1 LGHNA, CDR2 YNFKEQ.

This clone was detected a few times. The genes are TRBV7-9 and TRBJ1-4; 9 bases map to TRBD1. This CDR3 is built from 15 residues. J was trimmed by 8 bases and V by 5 bases; bases with no gene match: 9. The germline gives CDR1 SEHNR, CDR2 FQNEAQ (reference sequence). The CDR3 region is CASSTALGTGEKLFF. CDR3 bases: TGTGCCAGCAGCACAGCGTTGGGGACAGGGGAAAAACTGTTTTTT.

V usage is TRBV5-1 and J usage is TRBJ1-3; D gene uncertain. Germline V gives CDR1 SGHRS, CDR2 YFSETQ. V dropped 5 bases and J dropped 2 bases, with 11 bases sitting between them. The CDR3 is made up of 14 amino acids. Here the CDR3 DNA reads TGCGCCAGCAGTATAGGAGTGACTGGAAACACCATATATTTT. It encodes CASSIGVTGNTIYF.

V is TRBV19 and J is TRBJ2-2, with 9 positions matching TRBD2. With V trimmed by 1 base and J by 3 bases, 12 bases remained unmatched. Looked up from germline, CDR1 is LNHDA and CDR2 is SQIVND (reference sequence). The CDR3 runs 19 residues. CDR3 nucleotide sequence: TGTGCCAGTAGTATAGCGGGCGGCGGGAGGGCCGGCGACACCGGGGAGCTGTTTTTT. Its translation is CASSIAGGGRAGDTGELFF.

In its sample, this clone was seen a few times. The rearrangement joins TRBV19 to TRBJ2-1, with TRBD1 matching over 7 bases. The germline V gene encodes CDR1 LNHDA and CDR2 SQIVND (reference sequence). The CDR3 covers 14 residues. J gave up 1 base and V 7 bases, and 4 bases lay outside the gene matches. This CDR3 reads CASKLGQSYNEQFF. The DNA of the CDR3 is TGTGCCAGTAAACTGGGACAGTCCTACAATGAGCAGTTCTTC.

The table lists this clone with a few counts. The rearrangement links TRBV5-1 to TRBJ1-2; D remains unclear. Trimming removed 0 bases at V and 4 bases at J, with 10 bases between. The CDR3 runs 14 residues. CDR1 SGHRS and CDR2 YFSETQ come from the germline V gene. The CDR3 nucleotides are TGCGCCAGCAGCTTGGAGGGTAGGAGCTATGGCTACACCTTC. Its protein product is CASSLEGRSYGYTF.

The chain employs TRBV30 and TRBJ2-3; 9 nucleotides align to TRBD2. There are 18 residues in the CDR3. J lost 2 bases, V lost 3 bases, and 15 bases had no gene match. Germline-derived CDR1 and CDR2 are GTSNPN and SVGIG (reference sequence). The CDR3 DNA reads as TGTGCCTGGAGGAATGCAAGCGTACAGCGGGGGGACACAGATACGCAGTATTTT. It codes for CAWRNASVQRGDTDTQYF.

This clone occurred once. V usage is TRBV15 and J usage is TRBJ2-2; D gene ambiguous. This CDR3 spans 16 amino acids. The V end was cut by 1 base, the J end by 0 bases, with 9 bases between. Germline values: CDR1 LNHNV, CDR2 YYDKDF (reference sequence). CDR3 in amino acids: CATSRVSLANTGELFF. The CDR3 DNA reads TGTGCCACCAGCAGAGTCAGTCTAGCGAACACCGGGGAGCTGTTTTTT. Complete variable domain (other parts from reference TRBV15 and TRBJ2-2): DAMVIQNPRYQVTQFGKPVTLSCSQTLNHNVMYWYQQKSSQAPKLLFHYYDKDFNNEADTPDNFQSRRPNTSFCFLDIRSPGLGDTAMYLCATSRVSLANTGELFFGEGSRLTVL.

The rearrangement joins TRBV6-5 to TRBJ2-1; no firm D call. Germline assignment: CDR1 MNHEY and CDR2 SVGAGI. The CDR3 has 16 residues. V lost 0 bases and J lost 1, with 10 bases in between. CDR3 amino acids: CASSYSAQYSYNEQFF. The CDR3, as DNA: TGTGCCAGCAGTTACTCAGCACAGTATTCCTACAATGAGCAGTTCTTC.

The V and J genes are TRBV5-5 and TRBJ2-1; no clear D gene. CDR3 length equals 16 residues. Germline V gene data show CDR1 as SGHKS and CDR2 as YYEKEE (reference sequence). The ends were cut back, 4 bases at V and 0 bases at J, with 14 bases in the middle. The CDR3 protein is CASSLTGQSSYNEQFF. The CDR3 DNA reads as TGTGCCAGCAGCCTGACTGGCCAGAGCTCCTACAATGAGCAGTTCTTC.

The CDR3 sequence: CASSQTYQPQHF. The DNA of the CDR3 is TGCGCCAGCAGCCAGACGTATCAGCCCCAGCATTTT. The chain recombines TRBV4-3 with TRBJ1-5; D not resolved. CDR3 length equals 12 residues. With 3 bases removed from V and 5 bases from J, the gap between germline ends came to 5 bases. Germline V gene data show CDR1 as LGHNA and CDR2 as YSLEER.

The gene calls are TRBV20-1 and TRBJ2-5; maybe TRBD1 (6 bases). Per germline, CDR1 DFQATT and CDR2 SNEGSKA (reference sequence). The ends were cut back, 5 bases at V and 5 bases at J, with 9 bases in the middle. This CDR3 is 11 amino acids long. CDR3 residues: CSAFRGETQYF. CDR3 coding DNA: TGCAGTGCTTTTAGGGGGGAGACCCAGTACTTC.

CDR3 loop: CASRAGWSSQYEQYF. CDR3 bases: TGTGCCAGCAGGGCAGGGTGGTCTTCCCAGTACGAGCAGTACTTC. J is TRBJ2-7 and V is TRBV6-5, with D perhaps matching TRBD1 (5 bases). The CDR3 spans 15 residues. CDR1 and CDR2 (germline): MNHEY, SVGAGI. V lost 6 bases to trimming and J lost 4 bases, with 19 bases between them.